This T cell receptor (beta chain) was captured by sequencing in a study of cytomegalovirus exposure and HLA in healthy donors. General study findings and limits: High sensitivity and specificity were reportedly achieved when the classifier diagnosed cytomegalovirus status.

About this clone itself: The antigen is undetermined.

The protocol was immunoSEQ multiplex PCR, while the TCRdb copy is restricted to in-frame clones and leaves out a portion. The sample holds about 130,000 clones, about 88% seen once. The CDR3 extends over 15 amino acids. V shed 1 base, J shed 2 bases, and the junction held 4 bases outside the gene matches. The germline gives CDR1 SEHNR, CDR2 FQNEAQ (reference sequence). The sample taken for sequencing was PBMCs. The receptor was derived from a man aged 30-40 years in good health and CMV-seronegative. The chain carries TRBV7-9 and TRBJ2-7; 8 positions agree with TRBD2. This chain's CDR3 is CASSLGASGPYEQYF. The CDR3 region has the DNA TGTGCCAGCAGCTTAGGGGCTAGCGGGCCCTACGAGCAGTACTTC.